Listed below are T cell receptor beta chains from one sample, sequenced in a study of human T cells and chemical hapten exposure. TCRdb used MiXCR to reprocess the RACE reads, holding one entry per CDR3 protein. The sample includes approximately 260,000 distinct CDR3 sequences, approximately 7.5% of them seen just once. The specimen was whole blood, collected in connection with sensitization to the hapten diphenylcyclopropenone (DPC). The receptors derive from a man aged 18 to 30 with alopecia areata. Some clones in this sample may be carry-over from other donors' samples. CDR3s include the opening cysteine and the closing phenylalanine or tryptophan. Fields, in order: V gene, CDR3 protein.

v_call: TRBV5-5; cdr3_aa: CASSGIAWQTKETQYF
v_call: TRBV5-8; cdr3_aa: CASSLNWDTGELFF
v_call: TRBV11-2; cdr3_aa: CASSVIPFEQYF
v_call: TRBV7-9; cdr3_aa: CASSPLDSGTEAFF
v_call: TRBV6-2/TRBV6-3; cdr3_aa: CASSLGQGHIYGYTF
v_call: TRBV6-5; cdr3_aa: CASSTDRVKGQPQHF
v_call: TRBV4-1; cdr3_aa: CASSQDKTVQETQYF
v_call: TRBV4-3; cdr3_aa: CASSQVVGGRTEAFF
v_call: TRBV7-2; cdr3_aa: CASSENLRGDSGNTIYF
v_call: TRBV6-2/TRBV6-3; cdr3_aa: CASSPDGNYGYTF
v_call: TRBV6-2/TRBV6-3; cdr3_aa: CASSPRLGGETQYF
v_call: TRBV4-3; cdr3_aa: CASSRDRHYNSPLHF
v_call: TRBV6-2/TRBV6-3; cdr3_aa: CAGGQARYEQYF
v_call: TRBV4-3; cdr3_aa: CASSGPSGYTF
v_call: TRBV6-1; cdr3_aa: CASSEGYNEQFF
v_call: TRBV7-9; cdr3_aa: CASSSSLGQNNSPLHF
v_call: TRBV20-1; cdr3_aa: CSARVQGADSYEQFF
v_call: TRBV20-1; cdr3_aa: CSARDPPGAGELFF